What follows is one T cell receptor (beta chain) and its context. Its antigen is unidentified. The data belong to a study of T cells in Graves' hyperthyroidism and ophthalmopathy. Regarding the study as a whole: Using 13 V-J features, a model discriminated ophthalmopathy from stable hyperthyroidism.

The hyperthyroidism was newly diagnosed and had lasted under 2 months; the patients were aged 18 to 65. Patients were excluded because of uncontrolled infection, other autoimmune disease, pregnancy or lactation. Amplification targeted TCR beta CDR3 regions from RNA transcripts. Initially, a first-round RT-PCR of the TCR CDR3 employed the HTBI primer set. MiXCR, run by TCRdb on the multiplex PCR reads, gives a single entry per CDR3 protein. This table holds hundreds of thousands of distinct CDR3 sequences, 16% found once. V was clipped by 3 bases and J by 4 bases; unmatched bases: 5. Per germline, CDR1 DFQATT and CDR2 SNEGSKA (reference sequence). This CDR3 region has 14 residues.

The sequenced sample consisted of blood. The source of this sequence is a woman aged 25-40 years with Graves' hyperthyroidism. The chain couples TRBV20-1 to TRBJ2-7; 11 bases align to TRBD2. The CDR3 nucleotides read TGCAGTGCTAGTTTTAGCGGGAGGGGTTACGAGCAGTACTTC. Translating it yields CSASFSGRGYEQYF.